A single sample is the source of the 28 T cell receptor beta chains below, sequenced in a study of CD8 T cells in Susac syndrome. When the RNA was reverse transcribed, random hexamers were used with an input of roughly 0.45 to 1 ug. MiXCR was run by TCRdb on the immunoSEQ multiplex PCR reads, yielding one entry per CDR3 protein. The sample lists around 23,000 distinct CDR3 sequences; about 93% were seen once. Sequencing was carried out using CD8+ T cells from PBMCs. The receptors here all came from a human donor with Susac syndrome.

This rearrangement joins TRBV6-4 to TRBJ1-1; D possibly corresponds to TRBD1 (5 bases). Trimming took 2 bases from V and 1 from J, leaving 5 bases between them. Germline V lookup: CDR1 MRHNA, CDR2 SNTAGT. CDR3 length equals 13 residues. The CDR3 loop reads CASSDGANTEAFF. CDR3 coding DNA: TGTGCCAGCAGTGACGGGGCGAACACTGAAGCTTTCTTT.

This clonotype appeared a single time. One end of the junction varies from germline; a read error may be responsible. The chain uses TRBV13 and TRBJ1-4; the D gene is possibly TRBD1 (5 bases). CDR1 PRHDT and CDR2 FYEKMQ come from the germline V gene (reference sequence). The CDR3 covers 13 residues. CDR3 sequence (DNA): TGTGCCTGCAGCCCGGGGGGGAATGAAAAACTGTTTTTT. This gives the protein CACSPGGNEKLFF.

This chain links TRBV5-1 with TRBJ2-7; D possibly corresponds to TRBD1 (5 bases). Germline values: CDR1 SGHRS, CDR2 YFSETQ. Trimming pared 3 bases from V and 4 bases from J, leaving 17 bases between. This CDR3 has 15 residues. CDR3 protein: CASSSIDRVSYEQYF. DNA of the CDR3: TGCGCCAGCAGCTCAATAGACAGAGTTTCTTACGAGCAGTACTTC.

The rearrangement links TRBV6-5 to TRBJ2-2; no reliable D call. The germline V gene has CDR1 MNHEY and CDR2 SVGAGI. The CDR3 length is 15 residues. The germline V and J ends were trimmed by 6 bases and 4 bases, with 15 bases remaining between them. The CDR3 reads CASSPLQLGTGELFF. The CDR3 nucleotides are TGTGCCAGCAGCCCTCTGCAGCTGGGCACCGGGGAGCTGTTTTTT.

The gene calls are TRBV6-1 and TRBJ1-5; no clear D gene. The ends were cut back, 4 bases at V and 6 bases at J, with 16 bases in the middle. The CDR3 contains 15 residues. Per germline, CDR1 MNHNS and CDR2 SASEGT. CDR3: CASSALWEGCQPQHF. In nucleotides, the CDR3 is TGTGCCAGCAGTGCCCTGTGGGAGGGATGTCAGCCCCAGCATTTT.

This sequence joins TRBV7-9 and TRBJ2-3; D assignment may be TRBD1 or TRBD2 (5 bases each). The CDR3 has 16 amino acids. The germline V gene has CDR1 SEHNR and CDR2 FQNEAQ (reference sequence). V dropped 2 bases and J dropped 2 bases, with 14 bases sitting between them. CDR3 loop: CASSLSSGGYTDTQYF. The CDR3 DNA sequence: TGTGCCAGCAGCTTAAGTAGTGGGGGTTACACAGATACGCAGTATTTT.

The chain carries TRBV13 and TRBJ2-1; TRBD1 matches at 7 bases. This CDR3 region has 15 residues. The germline CDR1 and CDR2 sequences are PRHDT and FYEKMQ (reference sequence). V lost 4 bases and J lost 6; bases outside the gene matches: 9. CDR3 nucleotide sequence: TGTGCCAGCAGCTCCCGAGGGGGCGGGTTCAATGAGCAGTTCTTC. Protein product: CASSSRGGGFNEQFF.

This sequence joins TRBV6-6 and TRBJ1-2; D is perhaps TRBD1 (5 bases). This CDR3 has 15 residues. From germline, CDR1 is MNHNY and CDR2 SVGAGI (reference sequence). Trimming left V 0 bases short and J 3 bases short, with 11 bases between. The CDR3 reads CASSYSGTGDYGYTF. The CDR3 nucleotides read TGTGCCAGCAGTTACTCAGGGACGGGGGACTATGGCTACACCTTC.

This clonotype occurred a few times. The CDR3 loop is CASSLQIGGTAYEQYF. CDR3 coding DNA: TGTGCCAGCAGTCTTCAGATAGGGGGGACCGCCTACGAGCAGTACTTC. The V gene is TRBV28, the J gene TRBJ2-7; D tentatively reads TRBD1 or TRBD2 (6 bases each). CDR3 length equals 16 residues. The V and J ends lost 5 bases and 2 bases respectively, with 19 bases between them. Per the germline V gene, CDR1 is MDHEN and CDR2 is SYDVKM. Full variable domain (rest looked up from reference TRBV28 and TRBJ2-7): DVKVTQSSRYLVKRTGEKVFLECVQDMDHENMFWYRQDPGLGLRLIYFSYDVKMKEKGDIPEGYSVSREKKERFSLILESASTNQTSMYLCASSLQIGGTAYEQYFGPGTRLTVT.

The chain is built from TRBV29-1 and TRBJ1-5; 7 bases agree with TRBD1. J lost 3 bases, V lost 7 bases, and 9 bases had no gene match. CDR1 is SQVTM, CDR2 ANQGSEA, per germline. This CDR3 is built from 14 residues. Here the CDR3 DNA reads TGCAGCGCGACCGGGACAGACCCCAATCAGCCCCAGCATTTT. Translating it yields CSATGTDPNQPQHF. Full variable domain (rest looked up from reference TRBV29-1 and TRBJ1-5): SAVISQKPSRDICQRGTSLTIQCQVDSQVTMMFWYRQQPGQSLTLIATANQGSEATYESGFVIDKFPISRPNLTFSTLTVSNMSPEDSSIYLCSATGTDPNQPQHFGDGTRLSIL.

The chain combines TRBV29-1 with TRBJ2-2, with D perhaps matching TRBD1 (5 bases). Per germline, CDR1 SQVTM and CDR2 ANQGSEA. Trimming took off 3 bases at V and 5 bases at J, with 16 bases between the two ends. The CDR3 spans 15 residues. In nucleotides, the CDR3 is TGCAGCGTTGAGTACGTCGACAGCTCGACCGGGGAGCTGTTTTTT. As protein: CSVEYVDSSTGELFF.

The chain is built from TRBV13 and TRBJ1-1; no clear D gene. CDR3 length equals 12 residues. Germline V lookup: CDR1 PRHDT, CDR2 FYEKMQ (reference sequence). V was shortened by 5 bases and J by 6 bases, with 10 bases between the two germline ends. CDR3 bases: TGTGCCAGCAGCCAAACGGGGTCTGAAGCTTTCTTT. Its translation is CASSQTGSEAFF.

The chain is built from TRBV7-6 and TRBJ2-3, with 12 bases matching TRBD2. Unmatched junction bases numbered 7, after V lost 5 bases and J lost 7 bases. CDR1 SGHVS and CDR2 FNYEAQ come from the germline V gene. The CDR3 has 15 residues. The CDR3 sequence is CASSPGLAGSNTQYF. The DNA of the CDR3 is TGTGCCAGCAGCCCTGGACTAGCGGGGAGTAATACGCAGTATTTT.

This clonotype was counted a single time. The J gene is TRBJ1-6, the V gene TRBV20-1; TRBD1 matches at 7 bases. There are 16 residues in the CDR3. After removal of 6 bases from V and 2 bases from J, the junction contained 10 bases not matched to a gene. CDR1 and CDR2 from the germline V gene are DFQATT and SNEGSKA (reference sequence). CDR3 nucleotide sequence: TGCAGTGCCCCTACGCAGACAGGGCCCTATAATTCACCCCTCCACTTT. Amino acid sequence: CSAPTQTGPYNSPLHF.

This chain links TRBV9 with TRBJ1-1; perhaps TRBD1 as D (5 bases). CDR3 length equals 13 residues. The ends were cut back, 0 bases at V and 8 bases at J, with 11 bases in the middle. From germline, CDR1 is SGDLS and CDR2 YYNGEE. The CDR3 protein is CASSVGSEGEAFF. CDR3 DNA: TGTGCCAGCAGCGTAGGCTCCGAGGGGGAAGCTTTCTTT. The whole variable domain, remainder taken from reference TRBV9 and TRBJ1-1, is DSGVTQTPKHLITATGQRVTLRCSPRSGDLSVYWYQQSLDQGLQFLIQYYNGEERAKGNILERFSAQQFPDLHSELNLSSLELGDSALYFCASSVGSEGEAFFGQGTRLTVV.

The CDR3 sequence: CASSYSGVGAELFF. DNA of the CDR3: TGTGCCAGCAGTTACTCTGGAGTGGGCGCAGAACTGTTTTTT. The chain carries TRBV6-5 and TRBJ1-4; no firm D call. CDR1 is MNHEY and CDR2 is SVGAGI in the germline V gene. The ends were cut back, 0 bases at V and 12 bases at J, with 14 bases in the middle. The CDR3 sequence is 14 residues long.

The J gene is TRBJ2-2, the V gene TRBV7-3; 8 nucleotides agree with TRBD2. This CDR3 region has 16 residues. Per the germline V gene, CDR1 is SGHTA and CDR2 is FQGTGA. V trimming: 4 bases; J trimming: 2 bases; junction bases outside the gene matches: 6. CDR3 in DNA: TGTGCCAGCAGCTCGGGGGGGCGCCTAAACACCGGGGAGCTGTTTTTT. Its translation is CASSSGGRLNTGELFF.

The rearrangement joins TRBV9 to TRBJ2-5; D is ambiguous. This CDR3 has 15 amino acids. CDR1 is SGDLS, CDR2 YYNGEE, per germline. V shed 0 bases and J shed 1 base, with 10 bases lying between them. The CDR3 sequence: CASSVAIRFQETQYF. In DNA, the CDR3 is TGTGCCAGCAGCGTAGCGATCCGATTCCAAGAGACCCAGTACTTC.

This clonotype came up once. This chain links TRBV19 with TRBJ2-2; D not certain. V shed 5 bases and J shed 6 bases, with 19 bases lying between them. The CDR3 consists of 16 residues. Germline CDR1 reads LNHDA; CDR2 reads SQIVND (reference sequence). The CDR3 nucleotides are TGTGCCAGTAGTCTCCTGTGGGTGAACGTGCCCGGGGAGCTGTTTTTT. Translated: CASSLLWVNVPGELFF.

V and J are TRBV3-1 and TRBJ2-5, with D possibly TRBD1 on 5 matching bases. The V end was cut by 4 bases, the J end by 2 bases, with 17 bases between. Germline V gene data show CDR1 as LGHDT and CDR2 as YNNKEL (reference sequence). The CDR3 is made up of 16 amino acids. CDR3 sequence: CASSPRAQGGQETQYF. The CDR3 nucleotides are TGTGCCAGCAGCCCACGGGCTCAGGGTGGACAAGAGACCCAGTACTTC.

The chain carries TRBV20-1 and TRBJ1-5; TRBD1 aligns across 12 bases. V was pared by 5 bases and J by 5 bases, with 7 bases of the junction left unmatched. Germline loops: CDR1 DFQATT, CDR2 SNEGSKA (reference sequence). This CDR3 has 15 amino acids. CDR3 protein: CSAAMGTGGHQPQHF. CDR3 sequence (DNA): TGCAGTGCTGCCATGGGGACAGGGGGCCATCAGCCCCAGCATTTT.

The J gene is TRBJ1-6, the V gene TRBV5-6; D possibly corresponds to TRBD1 (6 bases). CDR3 length equals 15 residues. V lost 3 bases and J lost 8, with 15 bases in between. The germline V gene encodes CDR1 SGHDT and CDR2 YYEEEE. The CDR3 DNA follows: TGTGCCAGCAGCTACGGCTGGGGGCTGGATTCACCCCTCCACTTT. As protein: CASSYGWGLDSPLHF.

The rearrangement uses TRBV5-4 and TRBJ2-5; a possible D gene is TRBD2 (7 bases). CDR1 is SGHNT, CDR2 YYREEE, per germline (reference sequence). Trimming pared 6 bases from V and 5 bases from J, leaving 14 bases between. This CDR3 comprises 13 residues. The CDR3 DNA follows: TGTGCCAGCAACGCCGGGGGGCTGGAGACCCAGTACTTC. It translates to CASNAGGLETQYF.

The J gene is TRBJ2-1, the V gene TRBV28; 7 bases align to TRBD1. CDR1 and CDR2 from the germline V gene are MDHEN and SYDVKM. Trimming took 6 bases from V and 7 from J; bases not matched to a gene: 9. The CDR3 length is 14 residues. The CDR3, as DNA: TGTGCCAGCAGAAACGGCGAACAGGGGAATGAGCAGTTCTTC. Amino acid sequence: CASRNGEQGNEQFF. Looking up the rest from reference TRBV28 and TRBJ2-1 gives the full variable domain: DVKVTQSSRYLVKRTGEKVFLECVQDMDHENMFWYRQDPGLGLRLIYFSYDVKMKEKGDIPEGYSVSREKKERFSLILESASTNQTSMYLCASRNGEQGNEQFFGPGTRLTVL.

This rearrangement joins TRBV6-5 to TRBJ1-1; possibly TRBD1 for D (5 bases). Trimming stripped 2 bases from V and 10 bases from J, with 11 bases between. The CDR3 runs to 12 residues. The germline gives CDR1 MNHEY, CDR2 SVGAGI. This CDR3 reads CASSYEGRTAFF. The CDR3 DNA sequence: TGTGCCAGCAGTTACGAGGGGAGAACAGCTTTCTTT.

The count of this clonotype is one. Here the CDR3 DNA reads TGTGCCAGCAGCTTGCGGGGCTCTGCTAACACCGGGGAGCTGTTTTTT. This codes for CASSLRGSANTGELFF. The V gene is TRBV5-4, the J gene TRBJ2-2, with D perhaps assigned TRBD1 or TRBD2 (5 bases each). Germline V gene data show CDR1 as SGHNT and CDR2 as YYREEE (reference sequence). The CDR3 covers 16 residues. V was trimmed by 1 base and J by 2 bases, leaving 12 bases between them.

The chain recombines TRBV28 with TRBJ1-1; tentative D call: TRBD1 (6 bases). This CDR3 is 15 amino acids long. V lost 5 bases to trimming and J lost 1 base, with 14 bases between them. Germline V CDR1 and CDR2: MDHEN, SYDVKM. The CDR3 nucleotides read TGTGCCAGCAGTCGGACAGACACATGGAACACTGAAGCTTTCTTT. Amino acids: CASSRTDTWNTEAFF.

On this clonotype itself: One junction end does not reproduce the germline sequence, and a read error may be involved. This rearrangement joins TRBV7-9 to TRBJ1-2; D not certain. The CDR3 runs to 14 residues. Germline V gene sequence: CDR1 SEHNR, CDR2 FQNEAQ (reference sequence). CDR3 nucleotide sequence: TGTGCCAGCCGCTTAAGCCCAGAGCTCTATGGCTACACCTTC. It codes for CASRLSPELYGYTF.